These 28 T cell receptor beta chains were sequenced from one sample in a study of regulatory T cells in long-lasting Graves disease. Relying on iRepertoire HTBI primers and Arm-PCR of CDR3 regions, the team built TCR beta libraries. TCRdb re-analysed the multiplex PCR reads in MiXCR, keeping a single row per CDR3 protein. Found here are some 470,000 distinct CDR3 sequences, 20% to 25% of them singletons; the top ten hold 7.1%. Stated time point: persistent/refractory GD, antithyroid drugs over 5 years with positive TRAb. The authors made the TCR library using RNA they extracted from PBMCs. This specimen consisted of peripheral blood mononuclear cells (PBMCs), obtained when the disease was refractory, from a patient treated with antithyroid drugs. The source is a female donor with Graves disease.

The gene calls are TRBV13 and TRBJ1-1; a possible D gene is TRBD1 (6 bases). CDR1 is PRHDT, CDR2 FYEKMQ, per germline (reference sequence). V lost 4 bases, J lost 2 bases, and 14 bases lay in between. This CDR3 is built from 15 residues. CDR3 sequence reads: CASSSFMGANTEAFF. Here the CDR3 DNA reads TGTGCCAGCAGCTCCTTTATGGGGGCAAACACTGAAGCTTTCTTT.

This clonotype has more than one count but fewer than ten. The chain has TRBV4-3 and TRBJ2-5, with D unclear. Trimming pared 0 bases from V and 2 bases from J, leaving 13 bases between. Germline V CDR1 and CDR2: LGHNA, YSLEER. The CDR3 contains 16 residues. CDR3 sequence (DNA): TGCGCCAGCAGCCAAGATCTTGCGGCCTTACAAGAGACCCAGTACTTC. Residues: CASSQDLAALQETQYF.

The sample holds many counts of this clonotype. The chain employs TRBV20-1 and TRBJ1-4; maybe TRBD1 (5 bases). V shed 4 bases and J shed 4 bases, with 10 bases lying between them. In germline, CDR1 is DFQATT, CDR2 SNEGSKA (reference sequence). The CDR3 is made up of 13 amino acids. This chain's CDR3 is CSATAGHNEKLFF. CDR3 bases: TGCAGTGCTACTGCAGGACATAATGAAAAACTGTTTTTT.

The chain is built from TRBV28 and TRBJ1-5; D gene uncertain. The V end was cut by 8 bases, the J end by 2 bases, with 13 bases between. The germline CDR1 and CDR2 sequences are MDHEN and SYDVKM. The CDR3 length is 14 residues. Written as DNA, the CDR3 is TGTGCCAGCTCACCTGAGCAGGGCAATCAGCCCCAGCATTTT. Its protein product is CASSPEQGNQPQHF.

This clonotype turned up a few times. This CDR3 is CASSEDKFSPWNEQFF. CDR3 sequence (DNA): TGTGCCAGCAGTGAAGATAAATTTTCCCCATGGAATGAGCAGTTCTTC. V is TRBV6-1 and J is TRBJ2-1, with D unresolved. The CDR3 length is 16 residues. Trimming stripped 1 base from V and 7 bases from J, with 17 bases between. The germline V gene encodes CDR1 MNHNS and CDR2 SASEGT.

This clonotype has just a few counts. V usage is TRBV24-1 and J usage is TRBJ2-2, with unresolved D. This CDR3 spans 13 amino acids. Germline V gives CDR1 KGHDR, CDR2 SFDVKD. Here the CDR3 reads CASQAPYTGELFF. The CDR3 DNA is TGTGCTAGTCAAGCTCCTTACACCGGGGAGCTGTTTTTT.

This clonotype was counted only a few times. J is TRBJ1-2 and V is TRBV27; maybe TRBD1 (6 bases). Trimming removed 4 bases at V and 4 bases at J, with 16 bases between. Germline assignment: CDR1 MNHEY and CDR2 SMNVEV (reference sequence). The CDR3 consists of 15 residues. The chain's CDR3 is CASSSLLTGSYGYTF. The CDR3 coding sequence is TGTGCCAGCAGTTCTCTTTTAACAGGGTCCTATGGCTACACCTTC.

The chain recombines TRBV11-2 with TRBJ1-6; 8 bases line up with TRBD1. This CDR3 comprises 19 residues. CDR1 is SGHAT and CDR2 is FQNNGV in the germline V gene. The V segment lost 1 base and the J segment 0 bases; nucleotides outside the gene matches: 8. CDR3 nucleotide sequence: TGTGCCAGCAGCTTAGGAAGGGGACAGGCAATCTCCTATAATTCACCCCTCCACTTT. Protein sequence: CASSLGRGQAISYNSPLHF.

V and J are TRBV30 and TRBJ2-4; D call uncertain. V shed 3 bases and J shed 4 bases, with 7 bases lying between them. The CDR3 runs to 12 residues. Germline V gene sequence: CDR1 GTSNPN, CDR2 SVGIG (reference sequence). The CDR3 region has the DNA TGTGCCTGGAGGTCTGGAAAAAACATTCAGTACTTC. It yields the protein CAWRSGKNIQYF.

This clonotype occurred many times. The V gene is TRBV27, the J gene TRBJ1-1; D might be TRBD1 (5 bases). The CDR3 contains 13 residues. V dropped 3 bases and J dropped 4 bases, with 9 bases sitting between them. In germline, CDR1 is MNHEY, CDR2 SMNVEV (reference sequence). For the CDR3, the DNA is TGTGCCAGCAGTTTGGACATGGGCACTGAAGCTTTCTTT. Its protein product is CASSLDMGTEAFF.

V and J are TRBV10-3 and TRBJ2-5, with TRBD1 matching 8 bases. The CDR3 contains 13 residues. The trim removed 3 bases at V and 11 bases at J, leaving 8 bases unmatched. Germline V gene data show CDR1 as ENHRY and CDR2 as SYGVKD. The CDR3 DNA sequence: TGTGCCATCAGTGACCCTGACAGGGGTCGTCAGTACTTC. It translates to CAISDPDRGRQYF.

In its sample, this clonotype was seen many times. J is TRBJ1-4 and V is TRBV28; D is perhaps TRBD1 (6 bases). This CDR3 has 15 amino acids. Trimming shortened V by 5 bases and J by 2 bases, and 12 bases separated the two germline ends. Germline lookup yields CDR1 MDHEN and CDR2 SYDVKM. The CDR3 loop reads CASSRTGTTNEKLFF. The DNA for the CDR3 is TGTGCCAGCAGTCGTACAGGGACCACTAATGAAAAACTGTTTTTT.

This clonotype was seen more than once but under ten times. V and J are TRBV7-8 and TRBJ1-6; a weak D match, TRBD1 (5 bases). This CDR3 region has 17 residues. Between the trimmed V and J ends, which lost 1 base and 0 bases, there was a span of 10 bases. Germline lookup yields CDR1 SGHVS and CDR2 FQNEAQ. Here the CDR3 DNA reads TGTGCCAGCAGCTTAGTCGGGGCCAGCTCCTATAATTCACCCCTCCACTTT. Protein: CASSLVGASSYNSPLHF. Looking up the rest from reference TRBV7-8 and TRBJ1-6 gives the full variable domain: GAGVSQSPRYKVAKRGQDVALRCDPISGHVSLFWYQQALGQGPEFLTYFQNEAQLDKSGLPSDRFFAERPEGSVSTLKIQRTQQEDSAVYLCASSLVGASSYNSPLHFGNGTRLTVT.

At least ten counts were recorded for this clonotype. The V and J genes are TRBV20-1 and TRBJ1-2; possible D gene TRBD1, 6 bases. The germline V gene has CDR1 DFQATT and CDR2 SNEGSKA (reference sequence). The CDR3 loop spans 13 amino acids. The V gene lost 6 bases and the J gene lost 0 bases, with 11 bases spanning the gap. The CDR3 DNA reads TGCAGTGCCCGGGACAACGCTAACTATGGCTACACCTTC. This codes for CSARDNANYGYTF.

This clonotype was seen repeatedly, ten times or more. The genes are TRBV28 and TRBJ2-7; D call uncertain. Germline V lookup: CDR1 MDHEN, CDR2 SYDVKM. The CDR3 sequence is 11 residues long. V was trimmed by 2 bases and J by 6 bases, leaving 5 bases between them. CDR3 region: CASSLNVEQYF. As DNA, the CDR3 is TGTGCCAGCAGTTTAAACGTCGAGCAGTACTTC.

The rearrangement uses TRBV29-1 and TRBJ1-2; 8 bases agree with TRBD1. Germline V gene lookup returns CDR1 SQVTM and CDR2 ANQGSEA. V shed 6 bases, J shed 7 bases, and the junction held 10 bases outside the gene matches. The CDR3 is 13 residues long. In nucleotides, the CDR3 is TGCAGCGTAACCCCGGGACAGGCGGGTGGCTACACCTTC. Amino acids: CSVTPGQAGGYTF.

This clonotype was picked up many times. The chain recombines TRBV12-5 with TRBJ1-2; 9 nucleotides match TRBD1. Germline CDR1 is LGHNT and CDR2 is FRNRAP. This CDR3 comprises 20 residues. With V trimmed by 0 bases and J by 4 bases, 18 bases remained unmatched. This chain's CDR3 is CASGLVRGGGQGPPPYGYTF. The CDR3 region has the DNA TGTGCTAGTGGTTTGGTACGAGGGGGGGGACAGGGACCCCCTCCCTATGGCTACACCTTC.

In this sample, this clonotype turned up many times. The CDR3 bases are TGTGCCAGCAGCTTAGAAGGGCTAGCGGGCCAAGAGACCCAGTACTTC. This codes for CASSLEGLAGQETQYF. V gene TRBV7-2 combines with J gene TRBJ2-5, with 8 bases aligning to TRBD2. The CDR3 consists of 16 residues. Looked up from germline, CDR1 is SGHTA and CDR2 is FQGNSA. The V segment lost 1 base and the J segment 1 base; nucleotides outside the gene matches: 5.

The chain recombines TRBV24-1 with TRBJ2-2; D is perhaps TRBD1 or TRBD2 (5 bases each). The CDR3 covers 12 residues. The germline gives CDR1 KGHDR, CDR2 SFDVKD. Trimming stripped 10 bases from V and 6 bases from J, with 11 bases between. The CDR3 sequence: CATTEGSGELFF. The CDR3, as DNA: TGTGCCACGACAGAGGGTTCCGGGGAGCTGTTTTTT.

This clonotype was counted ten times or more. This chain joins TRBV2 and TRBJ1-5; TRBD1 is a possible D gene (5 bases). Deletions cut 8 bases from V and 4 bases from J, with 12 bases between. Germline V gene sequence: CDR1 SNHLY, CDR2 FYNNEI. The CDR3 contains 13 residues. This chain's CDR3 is CASGDSSNQPQHF. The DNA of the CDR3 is TGTGCCAGCGGCGACAGCTCGAATCAGCCCCAGCATTTT. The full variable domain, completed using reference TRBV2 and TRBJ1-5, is EPEVTQTPSHQVTQMGQEVILRCVPISNHLYFYWYRQILGQKVEFLVSFYNNEISEKSEIFDDQFSVERPDGSNFTLKIRSTKLEDSAMYFCASGDSSNQPQHFGDGTRLSIL.

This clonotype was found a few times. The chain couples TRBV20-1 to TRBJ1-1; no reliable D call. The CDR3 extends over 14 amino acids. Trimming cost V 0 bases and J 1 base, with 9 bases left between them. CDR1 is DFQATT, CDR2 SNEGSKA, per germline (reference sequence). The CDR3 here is CSARDPGENTEAFF. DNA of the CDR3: TGCAGTGCTAGAGATCCCGGGGAGAACACTGAAGCTTTCTTT.

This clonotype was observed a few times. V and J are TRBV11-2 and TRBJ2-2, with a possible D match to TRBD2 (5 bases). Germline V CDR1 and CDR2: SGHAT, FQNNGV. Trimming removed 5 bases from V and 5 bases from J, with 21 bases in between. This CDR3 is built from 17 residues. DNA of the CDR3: TGTGCCAGCAGCCCCATCCCGCGAGGGATAAAAACCGGGGAGCTGTTTTTT. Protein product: CASSPIPRGIKTGELFF.

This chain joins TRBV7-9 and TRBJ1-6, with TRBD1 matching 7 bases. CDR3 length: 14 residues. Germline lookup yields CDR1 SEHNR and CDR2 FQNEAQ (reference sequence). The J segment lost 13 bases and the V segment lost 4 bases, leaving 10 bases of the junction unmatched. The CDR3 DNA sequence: TGTGCCAGCAGCTCCTTCCGACAGGGAGGTCCCCTCCACTTT. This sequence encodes CASSSFRQGGPLHF.

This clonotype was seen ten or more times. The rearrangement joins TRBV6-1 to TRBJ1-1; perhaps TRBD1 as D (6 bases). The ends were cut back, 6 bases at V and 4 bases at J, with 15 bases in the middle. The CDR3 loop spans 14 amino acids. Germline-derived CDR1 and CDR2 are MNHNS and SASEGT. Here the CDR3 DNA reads TGTGCCAGCAGATCCCAGGGGATGGGCACTGAAGCTTTCTTT. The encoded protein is CASRSQGMGTEAFF.

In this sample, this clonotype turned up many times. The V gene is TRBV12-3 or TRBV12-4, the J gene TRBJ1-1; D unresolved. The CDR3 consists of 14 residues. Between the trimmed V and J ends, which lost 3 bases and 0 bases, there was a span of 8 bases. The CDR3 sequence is CASSFGYMNTEAFF. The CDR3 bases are TGTGCCAGCAGTTTTGGGTACATGAACACTGAAGCTTTCTTT.

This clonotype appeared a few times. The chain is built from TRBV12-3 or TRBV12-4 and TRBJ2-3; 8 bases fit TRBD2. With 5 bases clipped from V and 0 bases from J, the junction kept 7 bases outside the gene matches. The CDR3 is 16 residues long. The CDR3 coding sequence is TGTGCCAGCAGTCCGCGCGGACTAGCAAGCACAGATACGCAGTATTTT. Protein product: CASSPRGLASTDTQYF.

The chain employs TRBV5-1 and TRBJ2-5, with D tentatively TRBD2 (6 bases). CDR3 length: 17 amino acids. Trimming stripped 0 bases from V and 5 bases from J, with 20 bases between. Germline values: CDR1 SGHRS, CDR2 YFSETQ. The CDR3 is CASSLAGWASAKETQYF. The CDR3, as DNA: TGCGCCAGCAGCTTGGCCGGGTGGGCTAGCGCAAAGGAGACCCAGTACTTC.

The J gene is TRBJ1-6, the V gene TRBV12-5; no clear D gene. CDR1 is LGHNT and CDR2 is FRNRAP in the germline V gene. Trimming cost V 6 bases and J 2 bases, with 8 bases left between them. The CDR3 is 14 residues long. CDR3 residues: CASGGITYNSPLHF. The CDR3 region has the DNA TGTGCTAGTGGCGGAATAACCTATAATTCACCCCTCCACTTT.